A selection of T cell receptor beta chains follows, all from one sample in a study of blood T cell repertoires in COVID-19. Produced via immunoSEQ multiplex PCR; TCRdb's table is partial and in-frame only. Among roughly 150,000 clones listed, 65% to 85% were seen once. The sample was peripheral blood. Receptors were obtained from a man aged 65-85 years with active or convalescent COVID-19. Each CDR3 is given with its conserved first and last residue. A D gene is named only where the DNA matches it firmly. Only part of the rows carry a size: once, few, many, or a class if the clone is expanded.

j_call d_call clone_size v_call cdr3_nt cdr3_aa
TRBJ2-7 - - TRBV2 TGTGCCAGCGCAGGGTCCCGAAGCTCCTACGAGCAGTACTTC CASAGSRSSYEQYF
TRBJ1-6 - - TRBV28 TGTGCCAGCTCCTTCTCAGGGTCACCCCTCCACTTT CASSFSGSPLHF
TRBJ2-1 TRBD2 - TRBV5-4 TGTGCCAGCAGGGCTGCTAGCGGAACCTACAATGAGCAGTTCTTC CASRAASGTYNEQFF
TRBJ1-4 - - TRBV18 TGTGCCAGCTCACCAGTGCTGGGGGCGAGGGAAAAACTGTTTTTT CASSPVLGAREKLFF
TRBJ2-3 - - TRBV7-3 TGTGCCAGCAGCTTAGCGGGACTCAGCACAGATACGCAGTATTTT CASSLAGLSTDTQYF
TRBJ2-1 - - TRBV19 TGTGCCAGTAGTATAGCCCCACAGTACAATGAGCAGTTCTTC CASSIAPQYNEQFF
TRBJ2-7 - - TRBV29-1 TGCAGCGTTGCTTTTCGGGACAGGGTTGGCGGGAGGCCCTACGAGCAGTACTTC CSVAFRDRVGGRPYEQYF
TRBJ1-4 - - TRBV7-2 TGTGCCAGCAGCTTAGAGGGGCGGATAAATGAAAAACTGTTTTTT CASSLEGRINEKLFF
TRBJ2-7 TRBD2 - TRBV11-1 TGTGCCAGCAGCATTGGTAGCGGGAGGTATACCTACGAGCAGTACTTC CASSIGSGRYTYEQYF
TRBJ1-1 - few TRBV14 TGTGCCAGCAGCCAAGACAGGAGGATGAACACTGAAGCTTTCTTT CASSQDRRMNTEAFF
TRBJ2-2 TRBD2 - TRBV5-1 TGCGCCAGCAGCCCCTGGGGTAGCGGGACCACCGGGGAGCTGTTTTTT CASSPWGSGTTGELFF
TRBJ1-5 TRBD1 once TRBV18 TGTGCCAGCTCCCCGGACAGGGGGAGTTATAGCAATCAGCCCCAGCATTTT CASSPDRGSYSNQPQHF
TRBJ2-1 TRBD2 - TRBV3-1/TRBV3-2 TGTGCCAGCAGCCAGAAGCGGGGGGACTACAATGAGCAGTTCTTC CASSQKRGDYNEQFF
TRBJ2-1 - - TRBV29-1 TGCAGCGTTGAAGATAATCGGGGGGCGACCTACAATGAGCAGTTCTTC CSVEDNRGATYNEQFF
TRBJ2-7 - - TRBV15 TGTGCCACCAGCAGAGATTTGGAGAAGCAGTACTTC CATSRDLEKQYF
TRBJ1-2 - - TRBV6-5 TGTGCCAGCAGTTCCCGGACGGTCTCAGGGGGCTACACCTTC CASSSRTVSGGYTF
TRBJ2-3 TRBD2 - TRBV19 TGTGCCAGTAGTATATCCCCCGGCGGGGGGGCAGATACGCAGTATTTT CASSISPGGGADTQYF
TRBJ1-2 - - TRBV2 TGTGCCAGCAGTGTAGACAGCACTAACTATGGCTACACCTTC CASSVDSTNYGYTF
TRBJ1-1 TRBD1 - TRBV19 TGTGCCAGTAGCGTGTGGGGACAGGGGGCCGCAAGGGACACTGAAGCTTTCTTT CASSVWGQGAARDTEAFF
TRBJ2-1 - - TRBV29-1 TGCAGCGTGCGACTAGTCGGGTACAATGAGCAGTTCTTC CSVRLVGYNEQFF
TRBJ1-1 - once TRBV7-9 TGTGCCAGCAGCTTAGTGGGCCGAAGTGGGGCTTTCTTT CASSLVGRSGAFF
TRBJ2-1 TRBD2 once TRBV9 TGTGCCAGCAGCCTCTTTACCGCTAGCGGGAGGGACACCTTTACCTATGAGCAGTTCTTC CASSLFTASGRDTFTYEQFF
TRBJ2-7 TRBD1 - TRBV11-3 TGTGCCAGCAGTCACCGGGACAGGGGGCATTACGAGCAGTACTTC CASSHRDRGHYEQYF
TRBJ2-3 TRBD2 - TRBV5-1 TGCGCCAGCAGCCTGCCACTTCAGAGCGGGAGGCGGGGAGATACGCAGTATTTT CASSLPLQSGRRGDTQYF
TRBJ2-1 TRBD1 - TRBV3-1/TRBV3-2 TGTGCCAGCAGCGCAAACCGGGACAGGGGTTCGGAGTTCTTC CASSANRDRGSEFF
TRBJ1-2 - - TRBV28 TGTGCCAGCAGCTCCCCCGGACAGCCCTTCTATGGCTACACCTTC CASSSPGQPFYGYTF
TRBJ1-4 - - TRBV11-2 TGTGCCAGCAGCTTTTACCAGGCCCAGGCGACTAATGAAAAACTGTTTTTT CASSFYQAQATNEKLFF
TRBJ1-6 TRBD1 few TRBV6-4 TGTGCCAGCAGTGAGGGACAGGGCGGATATTCACCCCTCCACTTT CASSEGQGGYSPLHF
TRBJ1-4 - - TRBV21-1 TGTGCCAGCAGCAAACGGGGCAGGGGCACAACTAATGAAAAACTGTTTTTT CASSKRGRGTTNEKLFF
TRBJ2-3 - - TRBV6-5 TGTGCCAGCAGTTACTCAAGACAGACAGATACGCAGTATTTT CASSYSRQTDTQYF
TRBJ2-7 TRBD2 - TRBV5-1 TGCGCCAGCAGCTACTACGGGGGGAGCTACGAGCAGTACTTC CASSYYGGSYEQYF
TRBJ2-4 - - TRBV19 TGTGCCAGTGGTGGTTCTGACAGGCCACAGTACTTC CASGGSDRPQYF
TRBJ1-4 - - TRBV7-9 TGTGCCAGCAGCTTAGCTGGCGGTGAAAAACTGTTTTTT CASSLAGGEKLFF
TRBJ1-4 - - TRBV12-5 TGTGCTAGTGGTTTGGTAGAGTGGGGGGAAAATGAAAAACTGTTTTTT CASGLVEWGENEKLFF
TRBJ1-4 TRBD1 few TRBV7-9 TGTGCCAGCAGCCTCCCTGGACAGGGCGTAAAACTGTTTTTT CASSLPGQGVKLFF
TRBJ2-1 - once TRBV5-4 TGTGCCAGCATCTCTGACCCCCAGGCCTACAATGAGCAGTTCTTC CASISDPQAYNEQFF
TRBJ2-2 TRBD1 - TRBV5-4 TGTGCCAGCAGCTTGGAGACAGGGGTTGCCGGGGAGCTGTTTTTT CASSLETGVAGELFF
TRBJ2-1 - - TRBV28 TGTGCCAGCAGTTTAGGGAGTCTGGGTACTGAGCAGTTCTTC CASSLGSLGTEQFF
TRBJ2-7 TRBD1 - TRBV6-6 TGTGCCAGCAGTAACCCGACAGGGGAGAAGGGCGAGCAGTACTTC CASSNPTGEKGEQYF
TRBJ1-3 TRBD1 - TRBV30 TGTGCCTGGAAAGGGACAGCCTCTGGAAACACCATATATTTT CAWKGTASGNTIYF
TRBJ1-3 TRBD1 - TRBV5-1 TGCGCCAGCAGCCTGGGACAGGACTCTGGAAACACCATATATTTT CASSLGQDSGNTIYF
TRBJ1-1 TRBD1 once TRBV6-2/TRBV6-3 TGTGCCAGCAGTTACAGGACAGGGGCCCCGAGGAACACTGAAGCTTTCTTT CASSYRTGAPRNTEAFF
TRBJ2-7 - - TRBV27 TGTGCCAGCAGCTGGAGAGGGCGGGAGCAGTACTTC CASSWRGREQYF
TRBJ2-1 TRBD2 - TRBV19 TGTGCCAGTAGTATCCTTTCTAGCGGGAACGGGGGTGAGCAGTTCTTC CASSILSSGNGGEQFF
TRBJ1-2 TRBD1 - TRBV18 TGTGCCAGCTCACCCGTTGAACCGGGACAGGGCTACACCTTC CASSPVEPGQGYTF
TRBJ1-1 - few TRBV29-1 TGCAGCGTTCCAGGGGCTCCTGAAGCTTTCTTT CSVPGAPEAFF
TRBJ2-6 - - TRBV6-2/TRBV6-3 TGTGCCAGCAGTCCCACAGGGTTCGGGGCCAACGTCCTGACTTTC CASSPTGFGANVLTF
TRBJ2-1 - - TRBV19 TGTGCCAGCCTGGAAGCGGGCAGAGGTAACAATGAGCAGTTCTTC CASLEAGRGNNEQFF
TRBJ2-2 TRBD2 - TRBV7-9 TGTGCCAGCAGCTCGCGGGGCGGGAGAGACACCGGGGAGCTGTTTTTT CASSSRGGRDTGELFF
TRBJ1-2 TRBD1 once TRBV18 TGTGCCAGCTCACCATTACAGGGGTCGGGCTATGGCTACACCTTC CASSPLQGSGYGYTF
TRBJ2-3 - - TRBV19 TGTGCCAGTAGTATTGGGCAGTACCGCACAGATACGCAGTATTTT CASSIGQYRTDTQYF
TRBJ2-2 TRBD2 - TRBV3-1/TRBV3-2 TGTGCCAGCAGCCCCGGGACTAGCGGACTCACCGGGGAGCTGTTTTTT CASSPGTSGLTGELFF
TRBJ1-6 - - TRBV7-2 TGTGCCAGCAGCTTAGTAGTACAGAATAATTCACCCCTCCACTTT CASSLVVQNNSPLHF
TRBJ2-2 TRBD2 - TRBV6-4 TGTGCCAGCAGTCCCAGCGGGGGGGCCTTTTCAACCGGGGAGCTGTTTTTT CASSPSGGAFSTGELFF
TRBJ1-2 TRBD1 - TRBV5-1 TGCGCCAGCAGCCCTTCAGGGGGCAAGGGCTATGGCTACACCTTC CASSPSGGKGYGYTF